Presented here are 18 T cell receptor beta chains from one specimen sequenced in a study of human T cells and chemical hapten exposure. Time point specified: patch test 1, 2 weeks after DPC sensitization. Regarding treatment: therapeutic diphenylcyclopropenone sensitization with weekly scalp DPC. From whole blood left unfractionated, total RNA was extracted. TCRdb redid the calling of the RACE reads with MiXCR, one entry per CDR3 protein. The profile shows more than 30,000 distinct CDR3 sequences, over 5.5% of them singletons. This material consisted of whole blood, taken in connection with sensitization to the hapten diphenylcyclopropenone (DPC). These receptors originate from a woman younger than 45 with alopecia areata. Some clones in this sample may be carry-over from other donors' samples.

This clonotype was counted between two and nine times. The chain has TRBV29-1 and TRBJ2-3; no clear D gene. The length of the CDR3 is 11 residues. Germline V gene sequence: CDR1 SQVTM, CDR2 ANQGSEA. CDR3 region: CKVGITDTQYF. CDR3 DNA: TGCAAAGTGGGGATCACAGATACGCAGTATTTT.

This sequence joins TRBV3-1 and TRBJ2-1; TRBD2 agrees at 10 bases. Germline V lookup: CDR1 LGHDT, CDR2 YNNKEL (reference sequence). The CDR3 runs to 16 residues. V shed 7 bases and J 6 bases; nucleotides not matched to a gene: 12. The CDR3 loop is CASTNLAGAPVNEQFF. The CDR3 DNA reads TGTGCCAGCACCAATCTAGCGGGGGCGCCTGTCAATGAGCAGTTCTTC.

This chain joins TRBV7-2 and TRBJ1-1; D possibly corresponds to TRBD1 (6 bases). Trimming stripped 3 bases from V and 5 bases from J, with 13 bases between. CDR3 size: 14 residues. CDR1 and CDR2 from the germline V gene are SGHTA and FQGNSA. CDR3 sequence: CASSFLQGGTEAFF. The CDR3, as DNA: TGTGCCAGCAGCTTTTTACAGGGAGGAACTGAAGCTTTCTTT.

This clonotype has ten or more counts. This rearrangement joins TRBV5-1 to TRBJ2-3; 10 positions match TRBD2. The junction had 18 bases not matched to a gene; V was cut back by 5 bases and J by 6 bases. The germline CDR1 and CDR2 sequences are SGHRS and YFSETQ. The CDR3 sequence is 18 residues long. CDR3 region: CASRPSGGAAPLRDTQYF. CDR3 DNA sequence: TGCGCCAGCAGACCCAGCGGGGGGGCGGCCCCACTTCGCGATACGCAGTATTTT. Combining the CDR3 with reference TRBV5-1 and TRBJ2-3 gives the whole variable domain KAGVTQTPRYLIKTRGQQVTLSCSPISGHRSVSWYQQTPGQGLQFLFEYFSETQRNKGNFPGRFSGRQFSNSRSEMNVSTLELGDSALYLCASRPSGGAAPLRDTQYFGPGTRLTVL.

Many counts were recorded for this clonotype. The gene calls are TRBV7-2 and TRBJ2-7; 9 bases are a match to TRBD2. There are 15 residues in the CDR3. With 4 bases clipped from V and 2 bases from J, the junction kept 6 bases outside the gene matches. CDR1 SGHTA and CDR2 FQGNSA come from the germline V gene. CDR3 loop: CASSSGLAYAYEQYF. CDR3 bases: TGTGCCAGCAGCTCTGGACTAGCGTATGCCTACGAGCAGTACTTC.

This clonotype was observed a few times. This chain uses TRBV4-2 with TRBJ2-6; 7 bases line up with TRBD2. Germline V gene sequence: CDR1 LGHNA, CDR2 YNFKEQ. The CDR3 is made up of 19 amino acids. The ends lost 0 bases at V and 0 bases at J; junction bases unmatched: 8. The CDR3 DNA follows: TGTGCCAGCAGCCAAGATGCAAGCGGGGCTTCCTCTGGGGCCAACGTCCTGACTTTC. Amino acids: CASSQDASGASSGANVLTF.

This chain connects TRBV12-3 or TRBV12-4 to TRBJ1-4; perhaps TRBD1 as D (5 bases). There are 14 residues in the CDR3. V was pared by 8 bases and J by 3 bases, with 13 bases between. The CDR3: CASASGRSNEKLFF. CDR3 coding DNA: TGTGCCAGCGCCTCAGGGCGCTCTAATGAAAAACTGTTTTTT.

This clonotype has at least ten counts. The genes are TRBV15 and TRBJ2-2, with a weak D call TRBD1 (6 bases). The CDR3 covers 16 residues. Germline CDR1 LNHNV, CDR2 YYDKDF (reference sequence). The V gene lost 8 bases and the J gene lost 2 bases, with 18 bases spanning the gap. CDR3 sequence reads: CATVNLPGQNTGELFF. CDR3 DNA sequence: TGTGCCACCGTCAACTTGCCGGGACAAAACACCGGGGAGCTGTTTTTT. Full variable domain (rest looked up from reference TRBV15 and TRBJ2-2): DAMVIQNPRYQVTQFGKPVTLSCSQTLNHNVMYWYQQKSSQAPKLLFHYYDKDFNNEADTPDNFQSRRPNTSFCFLDIRSPGLGDTAMYLCATVNLPGQNTGELFFGEGSRLTVL.

In its sample, this clonotype was seen many times. The genes are TRBV28 and TRBJ2-5; 10 bases agree with TRBD2. Germline V gene sequence: CDR1 MDHEN, CDR2 SYDVKM. The CDR3 runs to 15 residues. V was pared by 5 bases and J by 0 bases, with 3 bases of the junction left unmatched. CDR3 loop: CASSAGTSDQETQYF. The DNA for the CDR3 is TGTGCCAGCAGTGCTGGGACTAGCGACCAAGAGACCCAGTACTTC.

This clonotype was seen many times. The chain employs TRBV20-1 and TRBJ2-5; tentative D call: TRBD2 (6 bases). CDR3 length: 11 amino acids. The ends were cut back, 3 bases at V and 9 bases at J, with 11 bases in the middle. Per the germline V gene, CDR1 is DFQATT and CDR2 is SNEGSKA (reference sequence). CDR3: CSARKRGAQYF. The DNA of the CDR3 is TGCAGTGCTAGGAAACGCGGGGCCCAGTACTTC.

The rearrangement uses TRBV12-3 or TRBV12-4 and TRBJ2-7, with 10 bases that match TRBD1. J gave up 2 bases and V 6 bases, and 7 bases lay outside the gene matches. The CDR3 totals 15 residues. CDR3 region: CASSPRTGGAYEQYF. CDR3 nucleotide sequence: TGTGCCAGCAGCCCCCGGACAGGGGGAGCCTACGAGCAGTACTTC.

This clonotype was observed a few times. The V call is TRBV6-2 or TRBV6-3, the J call TRBJ2-3; no definite D call. The CDR3 extends over 14 amino acids. V was pared by 5 bases and J by 0 bases, with 9 bases between. Per germline, CDR1 MNHEY and CDR2 SVGEGT. CDR3 in DNA: TGTGCCAGCAGTGCGGATGCTAGCACAGATACGCAGTATTTT. Its translation: CASSADASTDTQYF.

The V and J genes are TRBV6-1 and TRBJ1-6, with a weak D call TRBD1 (6 bases). The germline V and J ends were trimmed by 11 bases and 10 bases, with 24 bases remaining between them. Germline CDR1 MNHNS, CDR2 SASEGT. The CDR3 sequence is 15 residues long. Here the CDR3 DNA reads TGTGCCTCCGGAGGCCCAGGGGAGTTGAAATCACCCCTCCACTTT. Protein product: CASGGPGELKSPLHF.

This clonotype has ten or more counts. V usage is TRBV7-9 and J usage is TRBJ1-4; 7 nucleotides match TRBD1. The CDR3 has 14 amino acids. Germline assignment: CDR1 SEHNR and CDR2 FQNEAQ (reference sequence). J lost 7 bases, V lost 3 bases, and 5 bases had no gene match. CDR3 sequence: CASSLDRTAEKLFF. CDR3 nucleotides: TGTGCCAGCAGCTTGGACAGGACCGCTGAAAAACTGTTTTTT.

This clonotype was observed many times. This chain connects TRBV11-3 to TRBJ2-3; no clear D. Deletions cut 0 bases from V and 2 bases from J, with 6 bases between. Per the germline V gene, CDR1 is SGHNT and CDR2 is YENEEA. CDR3 length equals 14 residues. CDR3 sequence: CASSLEADTDTQYF. Here the CDR3 DNA reads TGTGCCAGCAGCTTAGAGGCCGACACAGATACGCAGTATTTT.

This clonotype came up many times. The rearrangement joins TRBV7-6 to TRBJ2-2, with 13 bases that match TRBD2. V shed 10 bases and J 1 base; nucleotides not matched to a gene: 15. The length of the CDR3 is 19 residues. Germline values: CDR1 SGHVS, CDR2 FNYEAQ. The CDR3 sequence is CATTQWEGLAGENTGELFF. For the CDR3, the DNA is TGTGCCACCACACAGTGGGAAGGACTAGCGGGGGAGAACACCGGGGAGCTGTTTTTT.

This clonotype has only a few counts. V gene TRBV5-1 combines with J gene TRBJ2-5; 7 bases fit TRBD2. The V gene end was trimmed by 4 bases and the J gene end by 5 bases; junction bases not matched to a gene: 5. CDR1 and CDR2 from the germline V gene are SGHRS and YFSETQ. The CDR3 totals 13 residues. CDR3 DNA sequence: TGCGCCAGCAGCCCGAGCGGGACGGAGACCCAGTACTTC. Amino acids: CASSPSGTETQYF.

This clonotype has at least ten counts. J is TRBJ2-1 and V is TRBV5-1; D remains ambiguous. The V gene's germline CDR1 is SGHRS and CDR2 YFSETQ. Trimming took off 0 bases at V and 5 bases at J, with 12 bases between the two ends. The CDR3 is 15 amino acids. CDR3 nucleotide sequence: TGCGCCAGCAGCTTGGTCGTGGATTTAGACAATGAGCAGTTCTTC. Residues: CASSLVVDLDNEQFF. Supplemented by reference TRBV5-1 and TRBJ2-1, the full variable domain reads KAGVTQTPRYLIKTRGQQVTLSCSPISGHRSVSWYQQTPGQGLQFLFEYFSETQRNKGNFPGRFSGRQFSNSRSEMNVSTLELGDSALYLCASSLVVDLDNEQFFGPGTRLTVL.